This entry features one T cell receptor (beta chain) sequence. Its antigen is currently not known. No base-level quality is on record; no much larger clone is a single base apart. The germline V gene (reference sequence) specifies LNHDA as CDR1 and SQIVND as CDR2. The CDR3 measures 12 amino acids from cysteine to phenylalanine. Only the CDR3 DNA is retained, 36 bases long and in frame from the first base. A distance of 5 bases separates the germline ends of V and J, which lose 3 bases and 6 bases respectively. The sample originates from a study of blood T cell repertoires in COVID-19 (dated by TCRdb to 2019 to 2021). With regard to the full study: Samples from collaborators originated in the United States, Italy and Spain and spanned both the acute and convalescent phases of COVID-19. A de-identified subject ID, COVID-19 status, age in years and sex were almost always included in the sample metadata. Samples were obtained from the ongoing ImmuneRACE study (first 160 participants) and from over a thousand subjects provided by 6 global collaborators. The repertoires were made available in a free public database intended to serve as a resource for research on the immune response to SARS-CoV-2. Deeply sampled blood TCRbeta repertoires from subjects exposed to, actively infected with, or recovered from COVID-19 were included in the dataset. The material from the prospective study consisted of cDNA or gDNA derived from T cells, B-cell-depleted T cells, or PBMCs. Where HLA class I and class II types were available, the types were taken from metadata supplied by the sample provider, not from assay-based typing. Overall study results and their limits: How much clinical and demographic metadata was included differed by source and by participant, and the metadata was provided uncurated.

TCRbeta CDR3 regions were amplified from genomic DNA using the immunoSEQ Assay, a bias-controlled multiplex PCR. On the authors' methods: Nucleated cell counts per sample were estimated from amplification of reference gene primers within the assay. To quantify the absolute abundance of each unique TCRbeta CDR3 rearrangement, sequence reads were collapsed and filtered. For each sample, productive Simpson clonality was calculated as the square root of Simpson's diversity index over productive rearrangements. Here the immuneACCESS table is served through TCRdb, limited to in-frame sequences with V and J called. Missing clones are a known gap in these copies; in checked studies unresolved V genes cover under half, and the rest lacks a known reason. Clonal size and the V and J genes are those of that table, whereas D and trimming came from the DNA. This sample lists about 73,000 clones; roughly nine tenths were detected once. Less than 6.5% of the sample is in the top ten clones.

Each collaborating institution followed its own protocols to collect whole blood in K2EDTA tubes. For TCRbeta analysis, collaborators shipped samples as frozen whole blood, isolated PBMCs, or DNA extracted from either of those sample types. The origin of this receptor is a woman aged 18-35 years with acute or convalescent COVID-19. The rearranged segments are TRBV19 and TRBJ2-2; no D gene call is confident. The sequenced material came from peripheral blood. The DNA is as follows: TGTGCCAGTAGTATCTACTCCGGGGAGCTGTTTTTT. Translation gives CASSIYSGELFF.